This T cell receptor (beta chain) was identified in a study of Tregs in tolerant kidney transplant recipients. General study findings and limits: Tolerant patients' donor-specific Tregs expanded beyond overall Tregs, suggesting antigen-driven growth. Nucleotide sequences could not be compared across some patients' samples due to primer changes.

The table came from immunoSEQ multiplex PCR; TCRdb's copy has only in-frame clones and leaves some out. The sample records around 70,000 clones, roughly 92% being singletons. The CDR3 has 15 amino acids. Trimming took 5 bases from V and 1 from J; bases not matched to a gene: 8. The germline gives CDR1 MNHEY, CDR2 SMNVEV (reference sequence). As to this clone: No antigen is known for it.

The sample consisted of CD8+ T cells from blood, taken before the transplant. This sequence originates from a human donor who received a combined kidney and bone marrow transplant. The rearrangement links TRBV27 to TRBJ2-7; the match to TRBD1 covers 7 bases. The CDR3 spells CASSIRQGGSYEQYF. CDR3 DNA: TGTGCCAGCAGTATAAGACAGGGTGGGTCCTACGAGCAGTACTTC.